This T cell receptor (beta chain) came from a study of Ad26.COV2.S vaccination and SARS-CoV-2 variants. Study-level findings and limits: CD8+ and CD4+ T cells specific for spike reportedly responded with substantial breadth after vaccination. Across vaccine and placebo recipients, the breadth of non-spike TCRs was similar.

Repertoires were generated with immunoSEQ multiplex PCR, while TCRdb's copy carries only in-frame clones and drops some. The data hold about 430,000 clones, with more than 80% observed a single time. A word on this clone: Its antigen is unidentified.

Treatment described: around 19 received Ad26.COV2.S at low or high dose, single or two shots; roughly five received placebo; per-sample allocation not given. After the first vaccine or placebo injection, samples were drawn on day 63. The sample was peripheral blood, taken in a trial of Ad26.COV2.S vaccine versus placebo. The TCR sequence derives from a person aged 18-65 years who received the Ad26.COV2.S COVID-19 vaccine or a placebo.

The CDR3 region has the DNA TGTGCCAGCAGCGGGACAGCCACCGGGGAGCTGTTTTTT. Protein sequence: CASSGTATGELFF. The V and J genes are TRBV6-4 and TRBJ2-2; 7 nucleotides agree with TRBD1. This CDR3 is 13 amino acids long. The ends lost 6 bases at V and 4 bases at J; junction bases unmatched: 2. Germline V gene sequence: CDR1 MRHNA, CDR2 SNTAGT.